This T cell receptor beta chain was profiled in a study of metastatic and nonmetastatic thyroid tumors. Study-level background: Comparative analysis of repertoires was undertaken across blood and tumor or nodule tissue obtained from malignant and benign thyroid patients.

Authors' methods: It was from CDR3 differences across clinicopathological groups that a distant-metastasis classifier for papillary thyroid cancer was built. TCRdb reanalyzed the PCR reads with MiXCR. These V and J calls rely on TCRdb rather than the paper's analysis. The top ten clones hold roughly 12% of a sample with around 10,000 clones, around 12% of them seen once. Patients were all untreated before their thyroid surgery. This clone was recorded many times. As yet, its antigen is unknown. Germline lookup yields CDR1 MNHNS and CDR2 SASEGT. The CDR3 loop spans 16 amino acids. Deletions cut 2 bases from V and 10 bases from J, with 21 bases between. Overall study results and limits: It was reported that TCR beta diversity was significantly higher in malignant thyroid tumors than benign nodules, in blood and tumor.

V usage is TRBV6-1 and J usage is TRBJ2-1; TRBD2 might be the D (6 bases). The material sequenced was blood. The clonotype was recovered from a female donor with papillary thyroid cancer or a benign thyroid nodule (not recorded which). Some clones in this sample may be carry-over from other donors' samples. This CDR3 is CASSEIRLVGESEQFF. The CDR3 DNA follows: TGTGCCAGCAGTGAAATCCGACTAGTGGGGGAGTCAGAGCAGTTCTTC.